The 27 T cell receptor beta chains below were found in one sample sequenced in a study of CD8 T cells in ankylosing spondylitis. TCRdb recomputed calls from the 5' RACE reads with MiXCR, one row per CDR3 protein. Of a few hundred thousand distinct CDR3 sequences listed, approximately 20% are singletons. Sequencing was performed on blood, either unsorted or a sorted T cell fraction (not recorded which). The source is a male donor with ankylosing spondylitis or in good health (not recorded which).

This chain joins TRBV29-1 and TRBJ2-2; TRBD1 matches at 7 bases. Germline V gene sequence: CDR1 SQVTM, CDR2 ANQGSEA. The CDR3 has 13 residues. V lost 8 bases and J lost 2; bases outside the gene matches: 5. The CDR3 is CSIRDSNTGELFF. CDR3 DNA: TGCAGCATACGGGACAGCAACACCGGGGAGCTGTTTTTT.

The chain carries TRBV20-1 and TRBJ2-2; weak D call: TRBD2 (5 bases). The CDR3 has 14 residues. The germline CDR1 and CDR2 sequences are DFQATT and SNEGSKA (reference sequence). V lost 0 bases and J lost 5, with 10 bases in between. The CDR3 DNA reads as TGCAGTGCTAGAGAGCGGGTTCGGACCGGGGAGCTGTTTTTT. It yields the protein CSARERVRTGELFF.

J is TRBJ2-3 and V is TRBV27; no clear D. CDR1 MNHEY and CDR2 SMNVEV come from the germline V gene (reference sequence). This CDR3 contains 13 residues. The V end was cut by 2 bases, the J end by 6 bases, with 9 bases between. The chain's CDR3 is CASSLVRGDTQYF. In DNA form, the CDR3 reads TGTGCCAGCAGTTTAGTTCGTGGGGATACGCAGTATTTT.

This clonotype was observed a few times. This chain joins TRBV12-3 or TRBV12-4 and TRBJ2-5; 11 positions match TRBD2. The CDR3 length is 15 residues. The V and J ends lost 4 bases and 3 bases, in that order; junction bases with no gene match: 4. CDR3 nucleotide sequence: TGTGCCAGCAGTTCCCCGGGACTAGCGGAAGAGACCCAGTACTTC. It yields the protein CASSSPGLAEETQYF.

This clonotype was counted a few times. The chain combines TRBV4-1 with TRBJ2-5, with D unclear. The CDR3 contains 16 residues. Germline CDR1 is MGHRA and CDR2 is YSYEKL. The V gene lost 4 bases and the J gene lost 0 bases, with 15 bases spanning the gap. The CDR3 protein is CASSPEQFLNQETQYF. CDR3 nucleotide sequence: TGCGCCAGCAGCCCGGAACAGTTTTTAAACCAAGAGACCCAGTACTTC.

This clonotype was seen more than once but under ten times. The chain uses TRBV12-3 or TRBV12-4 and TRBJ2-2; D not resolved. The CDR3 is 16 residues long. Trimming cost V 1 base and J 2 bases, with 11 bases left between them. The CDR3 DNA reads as TGTGCCAGCAGTTTAGAGGGAACCCGTAACACCGGGGAGCTGTTTTTT. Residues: CASSLEGTRNTGELFF.

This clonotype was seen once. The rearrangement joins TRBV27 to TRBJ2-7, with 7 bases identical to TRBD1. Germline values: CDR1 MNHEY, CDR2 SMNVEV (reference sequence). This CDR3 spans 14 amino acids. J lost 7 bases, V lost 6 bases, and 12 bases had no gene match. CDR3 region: CASRRTGGVREQYF. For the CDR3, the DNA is TGTGCCAGCAGGAGGACAGGTGGTGTAAGGGAGCAGTACTTC.

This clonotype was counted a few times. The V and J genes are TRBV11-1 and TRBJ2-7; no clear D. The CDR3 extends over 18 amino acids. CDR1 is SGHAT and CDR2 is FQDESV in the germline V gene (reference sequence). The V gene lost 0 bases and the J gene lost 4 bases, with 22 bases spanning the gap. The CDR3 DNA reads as TGTGCCAGCAGCTTAGCCAGCTCTCTCAGAGAATCCCTATACGAGCAGTACTTC. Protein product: CASSLASSLRESLYEQYF.

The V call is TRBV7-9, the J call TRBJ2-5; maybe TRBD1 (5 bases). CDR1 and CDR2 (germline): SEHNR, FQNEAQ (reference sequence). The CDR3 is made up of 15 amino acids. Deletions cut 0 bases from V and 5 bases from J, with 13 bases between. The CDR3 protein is CASSLATPGKETQYF. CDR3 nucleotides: TGTGCCAGCAGCTTAGCCACCCCAGGGAAGGAGACCCAGTACTTC.

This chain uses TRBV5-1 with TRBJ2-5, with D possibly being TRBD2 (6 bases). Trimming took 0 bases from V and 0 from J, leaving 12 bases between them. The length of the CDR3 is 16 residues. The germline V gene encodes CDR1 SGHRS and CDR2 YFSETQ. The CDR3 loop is CASSLEGLPYQETQYF. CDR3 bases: TGCGCCAGCAGCTTGGAGGGACTGCCGTACCAAGAGACCCAGTACTTC.

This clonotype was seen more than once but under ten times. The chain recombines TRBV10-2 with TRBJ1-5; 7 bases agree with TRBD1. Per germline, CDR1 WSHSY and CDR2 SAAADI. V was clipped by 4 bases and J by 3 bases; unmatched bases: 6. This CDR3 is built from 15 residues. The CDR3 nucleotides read TGCGCCAGCAGTGGCACAGGGGACTTCAATCAGCCCCAGCATTTT. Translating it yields CASSGTGDFNQPQHF.

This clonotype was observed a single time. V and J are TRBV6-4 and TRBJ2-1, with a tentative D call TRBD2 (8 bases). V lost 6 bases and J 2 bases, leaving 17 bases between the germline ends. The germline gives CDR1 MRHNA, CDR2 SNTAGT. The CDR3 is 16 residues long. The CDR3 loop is CASSTREGAPYNEQFF. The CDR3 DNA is TGTGCCAGCAGCACCCGGGAGGGGGCCCCCTACAATGAGCAGTTCTTC.

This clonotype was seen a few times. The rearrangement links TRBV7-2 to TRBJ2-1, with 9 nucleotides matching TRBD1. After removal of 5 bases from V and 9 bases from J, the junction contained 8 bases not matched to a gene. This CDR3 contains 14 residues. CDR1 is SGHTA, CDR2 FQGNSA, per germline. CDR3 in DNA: TGTGCCAGCAGCGCCACCGGGACAGGGACTGAGCAGTTCTTC. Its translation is CASSATGTGTEQFF.

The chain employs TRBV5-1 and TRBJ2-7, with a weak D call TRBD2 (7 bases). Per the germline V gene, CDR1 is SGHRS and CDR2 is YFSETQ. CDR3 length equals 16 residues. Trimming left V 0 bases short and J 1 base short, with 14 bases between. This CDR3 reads CASSLGEGVPSYEQYF. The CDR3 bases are TGCGCCAGCAGCTTGGGGGAGGGGGTACCATCCTACGAGCAGTACTTC.

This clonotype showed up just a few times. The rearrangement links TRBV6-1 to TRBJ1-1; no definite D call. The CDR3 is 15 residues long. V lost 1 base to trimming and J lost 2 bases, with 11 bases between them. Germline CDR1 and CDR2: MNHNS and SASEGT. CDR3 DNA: TGTGCCAGCAGTGAAGAAGGGTCTTTAAACACTGAAGCTTTCTTT. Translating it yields CASSEEGSLNTEAFF.

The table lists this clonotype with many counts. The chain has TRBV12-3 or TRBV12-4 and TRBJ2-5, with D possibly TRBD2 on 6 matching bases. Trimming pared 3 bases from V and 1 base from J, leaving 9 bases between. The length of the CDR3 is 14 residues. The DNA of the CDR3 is TGTGCCAGCAGTTTTGGAGGGAGCCAAGAGACCCAGTACTTC. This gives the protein CASSFGGSQETQYF.

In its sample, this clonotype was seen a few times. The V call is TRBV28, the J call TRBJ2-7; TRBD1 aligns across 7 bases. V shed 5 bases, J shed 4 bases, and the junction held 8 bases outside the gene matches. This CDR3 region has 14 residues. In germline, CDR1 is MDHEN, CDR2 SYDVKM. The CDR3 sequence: CASSGGQDIYEQYF. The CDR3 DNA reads TGTGCCAGCAGTGGCGGACAGGACATATACGAGCAGTACTTC.

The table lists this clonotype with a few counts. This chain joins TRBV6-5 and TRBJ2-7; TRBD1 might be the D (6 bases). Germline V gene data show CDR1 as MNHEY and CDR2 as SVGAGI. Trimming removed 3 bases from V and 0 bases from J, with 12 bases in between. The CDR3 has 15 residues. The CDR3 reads CASSYRTAGSYEQYF. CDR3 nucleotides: TGTGCCAGCAGTTATCGGACAGCCGGCTCCTACGAGCAGTACTTC.

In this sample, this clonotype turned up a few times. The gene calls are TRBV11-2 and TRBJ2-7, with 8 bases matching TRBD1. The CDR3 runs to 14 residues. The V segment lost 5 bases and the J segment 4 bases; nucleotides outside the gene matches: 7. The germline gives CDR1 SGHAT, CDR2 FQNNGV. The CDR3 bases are TGTGCCAGCAGCCCCCGGGACAGGCTGTACGAGCAGTACTTC. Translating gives CASSPRDRLYEQYF. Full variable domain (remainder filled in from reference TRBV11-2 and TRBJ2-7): EAGVAQSPRYKIIEKRQSVAFWCNPISGHATLYWYQQILGQGPKLLIQFQNNGVVDDSQLPKDRFSAERLKGVDSTLKIQPAKLEDSAVYLCASSPRDRLYEQYFGPGTRLTVT.

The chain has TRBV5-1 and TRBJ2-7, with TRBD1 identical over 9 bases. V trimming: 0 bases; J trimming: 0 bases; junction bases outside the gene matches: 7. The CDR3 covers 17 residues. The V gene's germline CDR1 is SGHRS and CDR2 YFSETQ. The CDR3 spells CASSLGRYRGLSYEQYF. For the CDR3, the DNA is TGCGCCAGCAGCTTGGGCCGGTACAGGGGGCTCTCCTACGAGCAGTACTTC.

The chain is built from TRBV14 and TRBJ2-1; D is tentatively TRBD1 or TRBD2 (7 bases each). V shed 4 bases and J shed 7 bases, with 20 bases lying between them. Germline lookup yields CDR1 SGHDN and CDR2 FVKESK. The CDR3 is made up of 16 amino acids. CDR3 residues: CASSLPGGLPFNEQFF. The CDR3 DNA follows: TGTGCCAGCAGCCTCCCAGGGGGACTACCATTTAATGAGCAGTTCTTC.

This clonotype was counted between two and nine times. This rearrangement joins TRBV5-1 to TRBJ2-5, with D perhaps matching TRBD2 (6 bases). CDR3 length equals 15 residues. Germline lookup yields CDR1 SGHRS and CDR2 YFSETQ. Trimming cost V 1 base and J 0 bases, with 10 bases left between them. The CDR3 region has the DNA TGCGCCAGCAGCTTGTATGCGGGGAACCAAGAGACCCAGTACTTC. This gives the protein CASSLYAGNQETQYF.

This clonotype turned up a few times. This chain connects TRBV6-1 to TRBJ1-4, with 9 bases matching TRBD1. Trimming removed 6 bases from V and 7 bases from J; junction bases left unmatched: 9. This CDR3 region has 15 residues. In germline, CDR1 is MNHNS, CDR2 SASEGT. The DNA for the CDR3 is TGTGCCAGCAGAACCTACAGGGGGCGGCGTGAAAAACTGTTTTTT. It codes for CASRTYRGRREKLFF.

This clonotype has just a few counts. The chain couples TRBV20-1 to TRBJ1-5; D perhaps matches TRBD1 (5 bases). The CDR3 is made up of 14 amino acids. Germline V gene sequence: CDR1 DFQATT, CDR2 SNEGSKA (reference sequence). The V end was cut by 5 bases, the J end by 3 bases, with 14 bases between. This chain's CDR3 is CSAYLRDYNQPQHF. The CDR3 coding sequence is TGCAGTGCTTACCTCCGGGACTACAATCAGCCCCAGCATTTT.

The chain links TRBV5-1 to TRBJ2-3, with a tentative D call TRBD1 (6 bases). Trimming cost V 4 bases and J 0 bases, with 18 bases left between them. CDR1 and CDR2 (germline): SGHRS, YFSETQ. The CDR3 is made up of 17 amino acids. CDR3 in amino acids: CASSPTWTDFSTDTQYF. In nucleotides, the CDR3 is TGCGCCAGCAGCCCAACTTGGACAGACTTTAGCACAGATACGCAGTATTTT.

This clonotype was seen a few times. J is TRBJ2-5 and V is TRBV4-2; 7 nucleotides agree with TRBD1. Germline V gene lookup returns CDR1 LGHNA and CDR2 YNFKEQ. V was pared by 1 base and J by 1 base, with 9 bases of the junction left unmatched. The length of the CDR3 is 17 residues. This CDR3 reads CASSQGADRAAQETQYF. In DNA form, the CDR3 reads TGTGCCAGCAGCCAAGGGGCCGACAGGGCGGCCCAAGAGACCCAGTACTTC.

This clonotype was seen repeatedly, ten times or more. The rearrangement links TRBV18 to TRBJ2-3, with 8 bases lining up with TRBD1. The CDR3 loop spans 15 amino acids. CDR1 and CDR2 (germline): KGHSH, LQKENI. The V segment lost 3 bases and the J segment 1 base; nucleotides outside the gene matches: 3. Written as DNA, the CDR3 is TGTGCCAGCTCACCCTTGGACAGGGGCACAGATACGCAGTATTTT. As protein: CASSPLDRGTDTQYF. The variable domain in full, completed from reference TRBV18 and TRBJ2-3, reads NAGVMQNPRHLVRRRGQEARLRCSPMKGHSHVYWYRQLPEEGLKFMVYLQKENIIDESGMPKERFSAEFPKEGPSILRIQQVVRGDSAAYFCASSPLDRGTDTQYFGPGTRLTVL.